The sequence of this T cell receptor (beta chain) was determined in a study of CD8 T cells in ankylosing spondylitis. General study results and limits: Ankylosing spondylitis blood appeared to carry a characteristic TCR beta motif of several highly homologous variants. Significant enrichment of disease-linked clones was reportedly seen in matched ankylosing spondylitis synovial fluid.

About this clonotype itself: The antigen remains unidentified.

TCRdb used MiXCR to reprocess the 5' RACE reads, holding one entry per CDR3 protein. The sample records 150,000 to 200,000 distinct CDR3 sequences, just over 9.5% being singletons. Sample: blood, either unsorted or a sorted T cell fraction (not recorded which). The origin of this receptor is a female donor with ankylosing spondylitis or in good health (not recorded which).

The CDR3 DNA reads as TGTGCCAGCAGCTTTGGGGTTACGGAGACCCAGTACTTC. Protein sequence: CASSFGVTETQYF. The chain employs TRBV7-6 and TRBJ2-5, with D hard to call. Trimming pared 3 bases from V and 5 bases from J, leaving 10 bases between. The CDR3 covers 13 residues. Germline V gives CDR1 SGHVS, CDR2 FNYEAQ. The full variable domain, its missing parts supplied by reference TRBV7-6 and TRBJ2-5, is GAGVSQSPRYKVTKRGQDVALRCDPISGHVSLYWYRQALGQGPEFLTYFNYEAQQDKSGLPNDRFSAERPEGSISTLTIQRTEQRDSAMYRCASSFGVTETQYFGPGTRLLVL.